This T cell receptor (beta chain) was observed in a study of cytomegalovirus exposure and HLA in healthy donors. The junction had 4 bases not matched to a gene; V was cut back by 1 base and J by 4 bases. The CDR3 length is 17 residues. Looked up from germline, CDR1 is SGDLS and CDR2 is YYNGEE. Study-wide results and limits: Another analysis was done later, and it associated around 16,000 TCR beta sequences with HLA alleles at 0.05 false discovery rate. A missense variant in DCLRE1C was later tied to TCR beta V- and J-gene trimming.

Healthy bone marrow donors made up the donors. This clone appeared a few times. As yet, its antigen is unknown. With 60 Vbeta and 13 Jbeta primers, the PCR was carried out. Method: immunoSEQ multiplex PCR; TCRdb's copy keeps in-frame clones and lacks some. The repertoire includes approximately 180,000 clones, around 86% of them detected once, and 1.5% to 2% sits in the top ten. The chain joins TRBV9 to TRBJ2-5, with 16 bases fitting TRBD2. The source material was PBMCs. The sequence was collected from a woman aged 18-35 years in good health and CMV-seronegative. CDR3: CASSVRGLAGGGETQYF. DNA of the CDR3: TGTGCCAGCAGCGTAAGGGGACTAGCGGGAGGGGGAGAGACCCAGTACTTC.